This TCR beta chain stems from a study of blood T cell repertoires in COVID-19. Study background: The analysed material was cDNA or gDNA that came from T cells, B-cell-depleted T cells, or PBMCs.

The data were produced by immunoSEQ multiplex PCR, yet TCRdb's version contains in-frame clones alone and is incomplete. The repertoire consists of around 100,000 clones, with 84% occurring once and the leading ten covering around 11%. The germline CDR1 and CDR2 sequences are SGHRS and YFSETQ. Trimming took off 0 bases at V and 4 bases at J, with 14 bases between the two ends. The CDR3 is 15 residues long. V and J are TRBV5-1 and TRBJ2-7; D perhaps matches TRBD2 (6 bases). The sequenced material came from peripheral blood. This sequence originates from a human donor in a cohort sampled during active COVID-19. The CDR3 sequence: CASSLAGQGLYEQYF. The CDR3, as DNA: TGCGCCAGCAGCTTGGCCGGGCAGGGACTTTACGAGCAGTACTTC.